These T cell receptor beta chains were read from a single sample in a study of cytomegalovirus exposure and HLA in healthy donors. Assay: immunoSEQ multiplex PCR; the TCRdb copy retains only in-frame clones and omits some. In the table there are 150,000 to 200,000 clones, roughly four fifths of which are singletons. The material sequenced was PBMCs. The source is a woman aged 45 to 65 in good health and CMV-seronegative. CDR3s include the opening cysteine and the closing phenylalanine or tryptophan. The D gene is left open where the match is weak. Clone size is given for some rows only: seen once, a few or many times, or a class if the clone is expanded.

CDR3nt	CDR3aa	v_gene	j_gene	abundance	d_gene
TGTGCCAGCAGCTTGGCCCGGGGGAACGAGCAGTACTTC	CASSLARGNEQYF	TRBV7-2	TRBJ2-7	few	.
TGTGCCAGCTCAACTACCGGGACAGGGGGTGAAAAACTGTTTTTT	CASSTTGTGGEKLFF	TRBV27	TRBJ1-4	.	TRBD1
TGTGCCAGCAGCGCCCGGGACAGGGGGCAGGAGCAGTTCTTC	CASSARDRGQEQFF	TRBV7-9	TRBJ2-1	.	TRBD1
TGTGCCAGCAGCTGGAGGGCGGAACTAGCCAAAAACATTCAGTACTTC	CASSWRAELAKNIQYF	TRBV7-2	TRBJ2-4	few	.
TGTGCCAGCATCTGGTGGGAGGGGTGGAATTCACCCCTCCACTTT	CASIWWEGWNSPLHF	TRBV5-8	TRBJ1-6	.	.
TGTGCCAGCAGCTTAGAGCACAGGGGGGTTGGAAATGAGCAGTTCTTC	CASSLEHRGVGNEQFF	TRBV11-2	TRBJ2-1	.	TRBD1
TGTGCCAGCAGCTTAGGAAGGTCGGGGGGGGCTTCTAGGACCCAGTACTTC	CASSLGRSGGASRTQYF	TRBV7-2	TRBJ2-5	.	TRBD2
TGTGCCAGCAGCGTTCGGGGAAGCTATGGCTACACCTTC	CASSVRGSYGYTF	TRBV5-4	TRBJ1-2	.	.
TGTGCCAGCAAGGTAGCGGGTTTACAAGAGACCCAGTACTTC	CASKVAGLQETQYF	TRBV7-9	TRBJ2-5	.	TRBD2
TGTGCCAGCAGCCCAGGCCCTGGGACTAGCGCAGATACGCAGTATTTT	CASSPGPGTSADTQYF	TRBV11-3	TRBJ2-3	.	TRBD2
TGTGCCAGCAGTACTCTTCGTAGCGGAAGTAGTTGGGAGCTGTTTTTT	CASSTLRSGSSWELFF	TRBV28	TRBJ2-2	.	.
TGTGCCAGTAAGTCAGTGGTAGCGGGTTTAAATGAGCAGTTCTTC	CASKSVVAGLNEQFF	TRBV19	TRBJ2-1	.	TRBD2
TGTGCCAGTAGTAAGGCAGGGTTATCTGGGGCCAACGTCCTGACTTTC	CASSKAGLSGANVLTF	TRBV19	TRBJ2-6	once	.
TGTGCCAGCAGCCAAGAAACCCGGGAGGACAATGAGCAGTTCTTC	CASSQETREDNEQFF	TRBV4-2	TRBJ2-1	.	TRBD2
TGCGCCAGCAGCCAAGTCACTACTAGCGGGCCTTTACGGGAGCAGTTCTTC	CASSQVTTSGPLREQFF	TRBV4-3	TRBJ2-1	.	TRBD2
TGTGCCAGCAGTTACGGGACAGGGGGCTACTCCTACGAGCAGTACTTC	CASSYGTGGYSYEQYF	TRBV6-6	TRBJ2-7	.	TRBD1
TGTGCCAGCAGTTCGACAGGGGTTATGAACACTGAAGCTTTCTTT	CASSSTGVMNTEAFF	TRBV5-4	TRBJ1-1	.	TRBD1
TGTGCCAGTAGTATAGGTACAGGGGGTGGACCCCAGCATTTT	CASSIGTGGGPQHF	TRBV19	TRBJ1-5	.	TRBD1
TGTGCCAGCAGCGAAACAACCTCTGGAAACACCATATATTTT	CASSETTSGNTIYF	TRBV5-4	TRBJ1-3	.	.
TGTGCCAGCAGCTTAGATCCAATCGAAACGGGCACCGGGGAGCTGTTTTTT	CASSLDPIETGTGELFF	TRBV7-8	TRBJ2-2	.	.
TGTGCCAGCAGCTTGGCCGACAGCTCCTACGAGCAGTACTTC	CASSLADSSYEQYF	TRBV5-5	TRBJ2-7	.	.
TGTGCCTGGAGTGGACTCGGGACAGGGGCCTACGAGCAGTACTTC	CAWSGLGTGAYEQYF	TRBV30	TRBJ2-7	.	TRBD1
TGTGCCAGCAGCTCAGGGTACAATTCACCCCTCCACTTT	CASSSGYNSPLHF	TRBV11-1	TRBJ1-6	.	.
TGTGCCAGCGGCTCAACTAGAGAAAAACTGTTTTTT	CASGSTREKLFF	TRBV6-5	TRBJ1-4	.	.
TGCGCCAGCAGCCAATCTGGACTAGCGGGGGAGGGTGAGCAGTTCTTC	CASSQSGLAGEGEQFF	TRBV4-1	TRBJ2-1	.	TRBD2
TGTGCCTGGTCTCGTGGGAGCGCCCACGAGCAGTACTTC	CAWSRGSAHEQYF	TRBV30	TRBJ2-7	.	.
TGTGCCACCCAAAGCGGTACTAGCACAGATACGCAGTATTTT	CATQSGTSTDTQYF	TRBV2	TRBJ2-3	once	.
TGTGCCAGCAGCGCAGCAGGGGGTTGGAACATTCAGTACTTC	CASSAAGGWNIQYF	TRBV9	TRBJ2-4	.	TRBD1
TGTGCCAGCAGCCTCAGACGCGACTGGAGCACAGATACGCAGTATTTT	CASSLRRDWSTDTQYF	TRBV5-4	TRBJ2-3	.	.
TGTGCCAGCAGCAGGGACAGCGCGAACACCGGGGAGCTGTTTTTT	CASSRDSANTGELFF	TRBV28	TRBJ2-2	.	TRBD1
TGTGCCAGCAGCAAGGACAACCCTAACTATGGCTACACCTTC	CASSKDNPNYGYTF	TRBV5-5	TRBJ1-2	.	.
TGTGCCAGCAGGGGCAAACAGGGTTGGAACGAGCAGTACTTC	CASRGKQGWNEQYF	TRBV6-5	TRBJ2-7	.	.
TGTGCCAGCATCCTTAGGGGGTCAGGCGGGGAGCTGTTTTTT	CASILRGSGGELFF	TRBV7-2	TRBJ2-2	.	.
TGTGCCAGTACCCCGGACAGGGGAACATACAATGAGCAGTTCTTC	CASTPDRGTYNEQFF	TRBV7-2	TRBJ2-1	.	TRBD1
TGCGCCAGCAGCCCGGGACTTAAAGAGACCCAGTACTTC	CASSPGLKETQYF	TRBV4-3	TRBJ2-5	.	.
TGTGCCAGCAGCTTAGGGGTACAGGTTTATGGCTACACCTTC	CASSLGVQVYGYTF	TRBV7-2	TRBJ1-2	.	.
TGTGCCAGCAGGACTAGACAGGGACCTAACACTGAAGCTTTCTTT	CASRTRQGPNTEAFF	TRBV27	TRBJ1-1	.	TRBD1
TGTGCCAGCAGCGCCTCCCGGCGGGGGCCGGGAGGGGCCAACGTCCTGACTTTC	CASSASRRGPGGANVLTF	TRBV2	TRBJ2-6	.	.
TGTGCCACCAGCAGAGATACGGAGACGCAGTATTTT	CATSRDTETQYF	TRBV15	TRBJ2-3	.	.
TGTGCCAGCAGCCCCCAAGGAGACAGAGGAAACACCATATATTTT	CASSPQGDRGNTIYF	TRBV7-9	TRBJ1-3	once	.
TGTGCCAGCAGCTACGGACTAGTAACCAATGAGCAGTTCTTC	CASSYGLVTNEQFF	TRBV7-2	TRBJ2-1	.	TRBD2
TGTGCCAGTAGATCCCCCGGTGGGACTAGCGGAGAGACCCAGTACTTC	CASRSPGGTSGETQYF	TRBV19	TRBJ2-5	.	TRBD2
TGTGCCAGCAGCTTCGACAGACGCTACGAGCAGTACTTC	CASSFDRRYEQYF	TRBV11-2	TRBJ2-7	once	.
TGTGCCAGCAGCTTAGCCGAAACACAGGGAAATACTGAAGCTTTCTTT	CASSLAETQGNTEAFF	TRBV7-9	TRBJ1-1	.	.
TGTGCCACCAGCACCCGCCGCGCAGGGGGTAGCACAGATACGCAGTATTTT	CATSTRRAGGSTDTQYF	TRBV15	TRBJ2-3	.	TRBD1
TGTGCCAGCAGCCAAATTCCTAACACTGAAGCTTTCTTT	CASSQIPNTEAFF	TRBV14	TRBJ1-1	.	.
TGTGCCAGCAGCCGGGGGAGGGCTGATGAAAAACTGTTTTTT	CASSRGRADEKLFF	TRBV9	TRBJ1-4	.	.
TGCGCCAGCAGCTTGGTGGGCAGCAACACTGAAGCTTTCTTT	CASSLVGSNTEAFF	TRBV5-1	TRBJ1-1	.	.
TGTGCCAGCAGTGAAGAACTATCGGGTAACACTGAAGCTTTCTTT	CASSEELSGNTEAFF	TRBV2	TRBJ1-1	.	.
TGTGCCAGCAGTTTTAACGGACTCTATAGCAATCAGCCCCAGCATTTT	CASSFNGLYSNQPQHF	TRBV27	TRBJ1-5	.	.